The clone carrying this T cell receptor beta chain was counted only a few times. The antigen is not known. A junction end diverges from the germline sequence, so it may reflect a read error. Donors counted as nominally healthy when sampled, yet unrecorded immune exposures were likely. In the PCR, 60 Vbeta and 13 Jbeta primers were used. TCRdb's table, derived via immunoSEQ multiplex PCR, lists solely in-frame clones and lacks some. The data contain 120,000 or so clones, about 81% of them singletons. Germline V lookup: CDR1 SEHNR, CDR2 FQNEAQ (reference sequence). CDR3 size: 14 residues. The data were taken from a study of cytomegalovirus exposure and HLA in healthy donors. Study findings and constraints: Most likely, a cluster of highly shared sequence variants arose as a sequencing artifact. An Asian-associated ancestry cluster reportedly showed fewer N-insertions than the roughly 670-donor mean in a later analysis.

This sequence was found in a woman aged 40 to 50 in good health and CMV-seropositive. V is TRBV7-9 and J is TRBJ1-2; weak D call: TRBD1 (6 bases). Specimen: PBMCs. This chain's CDR3 is CSSSLGGGNYGYTF. CDR3 coding DNA: TGTTCCAGCAGCCTAGGAGGGGGAAACTATGGCTACACCTTC. The full variable domain, its missing parts supplied by reference TRBV7-9 and TRBJ1-2, is DTGVSQNPRHKITKRGQNVTFRCDPISEHNRLYWYRQTLGQGPEFLTYFQNEAQLEKSRLLSDRFSAERPKGSFSTLEIQRTEQGDSAMYLCSSSLGGGNYGYTFGSGTRLTVV.